The clone carrying this TCR beta chain came up many times. This sample stems from a study of T cells in Graves' hyperthyroidism and ophthalmopathy. Amplification of TCR beta CDR3 regions was performed using RNA transcripts as template. The HTBI primer set was used in a first-round RT-PCR of the TCR CDR3. Each CDR3 protein gets one entry after TCRdb re-called the multiplex PCR reads with MiXCR. The sample records 34,000 or so distinct CDR3 sequences, around 52% being singletons. The CDR3 extends over 15 amino acids. In germline, CDR1 is MNHEY, CDR2 SVGEGT. V gave up 5 bases and J gave up 0 bases; unmatched junction bases: 1.

The source of this sequence is a woman in her forties with Graves' ophthalmopathy. J is TRBJ1-5 and V is TRBV6-2 or TRBV6-3, with TRBD1 identical over 10 bases. Material for sequencing was blood. The CDR3 DNA reads TGTGCCAGCAGTCGGACAGGGGGTAGCAATCAGCCCCAGCATTTT. Translating gives CASSRTGGSNQPQHF.